The entry below describes one T cell receptor beta chain. This study enrolled people aged roughly 18 to 89 from around 25 US geographic areas. Sequencing used immunoSEQ multiplex PCR; TCRdb keeps in-frame clones, though not all of them. In the table there are about 170,000 clones, approximately 91% of which are singletons. This entry is derived from a study of blood T cell repertoires in COVID-19. Background on the study: Sources were T cells, B-cell-depleted T cells, or PBMCs; the material itself was cDNA or gDNA.

The ends were cut back, 10 bases at V and 3 bases at J, with 13 bases in the middle. The CDR3 is 13 residues long. Germline V gene sequence: CDR1 MNHEY, CDR2 SVGAGI. Material: PBMCs or T cells enriched from blood (not recorded which). This sequence joins TRBV6-5 and TRBJ1-3, with TRBD1 as a possible D gene (5 bases). This clonotype was sampled from a woman aged 18-29 years who had recovered from COVID-19. The CDR3 DNA is TGTGCCACCGGCCGGGGGAATGGAAACACCATATATTTT. It encodes CATGRGNGNTIYF.